The next 6 T cell receptor beta chains were all read from a single sample in a study of spatial heterogeneity in lung cancer. TCRdb fed the 5' RACE reads into MiXCR, producing one record per CDR3 protein. The repertoire holds about 26,000 distinct CDR3 sequences, with about 6.3% as singletons. Time point specified: blood at routine non-recurrence follow-up after resection. Whole RNA, which was extracted from tumor, nontumor lung tissue or frozen PBMC, was sequenced without any cell sorting. This specimen was PBMCs, taken at follow-up. These receptors were taken from a male donor with early-stage non-small cell lung cancer.

This clonotype was seen many times. The chain uses TRBV4-3 and TRBJ1-1; the D is unclear. Trimming stripped 4 bases from V and 1 base from J, with 10 bases between. The CDR3 loop spans 14 amino acids. Germline V lookup: CDR1 LGHNA, CDR2 YSLEER. The CDR3 is CASSPLLGNTEAFF. CDR3 coding DNA: TGCGCCAGCAGCCCTCTCCTGGGGAACACTGAAGCTTTCTTT.

Judged by abundance, this clonotype is large. This rearrangement joins TRBV29-1 to TRBJ1-3; no firm D call. Between the trimmed V and J ends, which lost 1 base and 0 bases, there was a span of 7 bases. The CDR3 spans 14 residues. Germline lookup yields CDR1 SQVTM and CDR2 ANQGSEA. CDR3: CSVEAANSGNTIYF. CDR3 sequence (DNA): TGCAGCGTTGAAGCGGCGAACTCTGGAAACACCATATATTTT.

Ten or more counts support this clonotype. The rearrangement uses TRBV30 and TRBJ2-3, with TRBD2 matching 8 bases. There are 17 residues in the CDR3. Looked up from germline, CDR1 is GTSNPN and CDR2 is SVGIG (reference sequence). V lost 1 base, J lost 4 bases, and 13 bases stayed unmatched. The CDR3 nucleotides read TGTGCCTGGAGTGCGTCGGTGGCGGCGGGGGGCGCAGATACGCAGTATTTT. Translation: CAWSASVAAGGADTQYF.

This clonotype was counted only a few times. DNA of the CDR3: TGTGCCAGCAGCCCGGGGGGCCTCGGGCTCACAGATACGCAGTATTTT. It codes for CASSPGGLGLTDTQYF. The rearrangement uses TRBV7-2 and TRBJ2-3; tentatively, D is TRBD2 (7 bases). The CDR3 totals 16 residues. Trimming pared 5 bases from V and 2 bases from J, leaving 17 bases between. Germline V gene data show CDR1 as SGHTA and CDR2 as FQGNSA.

This clonotype was seen only once. The gene calls are TRBV7-8 and TRBJ2-1; 7 nucleotides align to TRBD1. Looked up from germline, CDR1 is SGHVS and CDR2 is FQNEAQ. V gave up 5 bases and J gave up 13 bases; unmatched junction bases: 5. The CDR3 is 11 amino acids. As DNA, the CDR3 is TGTGCCAGCAGCCCCGACAGGGCTCAGTTCTTC. It specifies CASSPDRAQFF.

Ten or more counts support this clonotype. V is TRBV5-1 and J is TRBJ1-2, with D perhaps matching TRBD1 (5 bases). Germline assignment: CDR1 SGHRS and CDR2 YFSETQ. The ends were cut back, 2 bases at V and 4 bases at J, with 9 bases in the middle. The CDR3 extends over 13 amino acids. The CDR3 spells CASSFQGLYGYTF. The CDR3, as DNA: TGCGCCAGCAGCTTCCAGGGACTCTATGGCTACACCTTC.